This TCR beta chain was recorded in a study of metastatic and nonmetastatic thyroid tumors. Study-wide points: Within blood and tumor, benign nodules reportedly had significantly lower TCR beta diversity than malignant thyroid tumors did.

TCRdb reprocessed the PCR reads using MiXCR. The sample lists some 34,000 clones; less than 25% were seen once. Thyroid surgery was performed in patients who had received no treatment beforehand. This clone was observed many times. The antigen is undetermined. The CDR3 totals 11 residues. The germline gives CDR1 MNHEY, CDR2 SVGEGT. Trimming left V 8 bases short and J 1 base short, with 5 bases between. The sequenced sample was blood. The rearrangement uses TRBV6-2 or TRBV6-3 and TRBJ1-1; D is undetermined. The clonotype originates from a female donor with papillary thyroid cancer or a benign thyroid nodule (not recorded which). Some clones in this sample may be carry-over from other donors' samples. The chain's CDR3 is CASSRNTEAFF. CDR3 DNA sequence: TGTGCCAGCTCGCGGAACACTGAAGCTTTCTTT.